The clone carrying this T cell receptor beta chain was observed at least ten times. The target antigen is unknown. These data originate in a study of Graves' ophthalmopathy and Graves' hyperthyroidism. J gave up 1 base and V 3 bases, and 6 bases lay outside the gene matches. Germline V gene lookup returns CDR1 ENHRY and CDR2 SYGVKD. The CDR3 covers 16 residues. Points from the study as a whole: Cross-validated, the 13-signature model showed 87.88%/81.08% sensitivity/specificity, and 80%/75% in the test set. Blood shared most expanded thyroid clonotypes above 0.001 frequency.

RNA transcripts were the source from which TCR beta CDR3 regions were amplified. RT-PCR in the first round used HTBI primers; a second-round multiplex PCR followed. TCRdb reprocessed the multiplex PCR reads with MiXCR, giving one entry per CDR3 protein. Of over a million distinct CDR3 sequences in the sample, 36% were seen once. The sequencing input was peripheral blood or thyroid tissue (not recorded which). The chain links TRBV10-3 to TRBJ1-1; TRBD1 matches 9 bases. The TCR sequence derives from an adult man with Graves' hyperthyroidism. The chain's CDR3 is CAISEGTGPGNTEAFF. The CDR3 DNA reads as TGTGCCATCAGTGAAGGGACAGGGCCCGGGAACACTGAAGCTTTCTTT.